This T cell receptor (beta chain) was captured by sequencing in a study of cytomegalovirus exposure and HLA in healthy donors. Study-wide results and limits: About 87% or about 30% of the time was how often most TCR beta V segments were productive, according to an earlier analysis.

In the PCR, 60 Vbeta and 13 Jbeta primers were used. The data were produced by immunoSEQ multiplex PCR, yet TCRdb's version contains in-frame clones alone and is incomplete. Here the sample table reports some 180,000 clones. A word on this clone: What it binds is not known.

CDR3 size: 16 residues. Germline CDR1 reads MNHEY; CDR2 reads SMNVEV (reference sequence). V lost 6 bases, J lost 5 bases, and 13 bases stayed unmatched. The chain uses TRBV27 and TRBJ2-5; 9 bases line up with TRBD2. The sample taken for sequencing was PBMCs. The source of this sequence is a man aged 25-45 years in good health and CMV-seronegative. CDR3: CASSRLRAGGPETQYF. The CDR3 bases are TGTGCCAGCAGCCGTCTACGGGCGGGAGGGCCGGAGACCCAGTACTTC.